The 26 T cell receptor beta chains listed next were all sequenced from one sample in a study of blood T cells in healthy people across ages. A second PCR, run for about 6 to 12 cycles, used a sample-barcoded 5' primer plus a J-beta primer mix. TCRdb analysed the 5' RACE reads with MiXCR anew, one entry per CDR3 protein. The sample shows approximately 680,000 distinct CDR3 sequences, 32% of them seen only once. The material sequenced was blood. All receptors come from a woman aged 80 or older in good health.

This clonotype was recorded many times. V is TRBV5-1 and J is TRBJ2-3; unclear D gene. V gave up 1 base and J gave up 4 bases, with 1 base separating them. CDR3 size: 11 residues. Germline loops: CDR1 SGHRS, CDR2 YFSETQ. Here the CDR3 DNA reads TGCGCCAGCAGCTTGTCAGATACGCAGTATTTT. It translates to CASSLSDTQYF.

On this clonotype: It may be a read error: a sequence one base away is much more abundant. The V and J genes are TRBV7-2 and TRBJ1-2; 8 bases are shared with TRBD1. The CDR3 is made up of 14 amino acids. Germline CDR1 and CDR2: SGHTA and FQGNSA. The CDR3 DNA is TGTGCCAGCAGCAATAGGGGGACAGGCTATGACTACACCTTC. Amino acid sequence: CASSNRGTGYDYTF.

This clonotype was picked up many times. The V and J genes are TRBV10-2 and TRBJ1-2; the D is unclear. V lost 0 bases, J lost 8 bases, and 7 bases lay in between. The CDR3 loop spans 12 amino acids. CDR1 is WSHSY and CDR2 is SAAADI in the germline V gene. CDR3 residues: CASSESTEGYTF. The DNA for the CDR3 is TGCGCCAGCAGTGAGTCGACGGAGGGCTACACCTTC.

This sequence joins TRBV6-5 and TRBJ2-5; 11 bases line up with TRBD1. Trimming removed 6 bases from V and 4 bases from J; junction bases left unmatched: 7. This CDR3 is built from 15 residues. Germline V gene sequence: CDR1 MNHEY, CDR2 SVGAGI. The CDR3: CASRTVGQGVETQYF. In nucleotides, the CDR3 is TGTGCCAGCAGAACCGTGGGACAGGGGGTAGAGACCCAGTACTTC.

This clonotype has a handful of counts. This sequence joins TRBV6-2 or TRBV6-3 and TRBJ1-6, with 7 bases lining up with TRBD1. This CDR3 contains 14 residues. CDR1 MNHEY and CDR2 SVGEGT come from the germline V gene. The V segment lost 6 bases and the J segment 7 bases; nucleotides outside the gene matches: 6. The CDR3 nucleotides are TGTGCCAGCAGACTACAGGGGCGGAATTCACCCCTCCACTTT. It encodes CASRLQGRNSPLHF.

This clonotype occurred many times. This chain uses TRBV6-5 with TRBJ2-3; no clear D gene. The CDR3 loop spans 16 amino acids. From germline, CDR1 is MNHEY and CDR2 SVGAGI. V lost 0 bases, J lost 2 bases, and 12 bases lay in between. CDR3 DNA: TGTGCCAGCAGTTACTCGCTTGGTGAAAACACAGATACGCAGTATTTT. The encoded protein is CASSYSLGENTDTQYF.

Many counts were recorded for this clonotype. The chain employs TRBV4-2 and TRBJ2-5; TRBD1 agrees at 7 bases. This CDR3 spans 18 amino acids. Germline V gives CDR1 LGHNA, CDR2 YNFKEQ. Trimming at V came to 0 bases and at J to 5 bases, leaving 15 bases not matched to a gene. The CDR3 coding sequence is TGTGCCAGCAGCCAAGAAGGGGGCTTTCAGGGTAGGCGGGAGACCCAGTACTTC. Protein: CASSQEGGFQGRRETQYF.

This clonotype was observed a handful of times. This chain links TRBV20-1 with TRBJ2-6, with 9 bases that match TRBD1. Germline CDR1 DFQATT, CDR2 SNEGSKA (reference sequence). The CDR3 loop spans 16 amino acids. J was trimmed by 0 bases and V by 5 bases; bases with no gene match: 5. CDR3 coding DNA: TGCAGTGCTCCGGGACAGGGAGGCTCTGGGGCCAACGTCCTGACTTTC. Its translation is CSAPGQGGSGANVLTF.

CDR3 coding DNA: TGTGCCAGCAGCGAACTGCGGGGACAGGGCCTCTACAATGAGCAGTTCTTC. Amino acid sequence: CASSELRGQGLYNEQFF. V usage is TRBV6-1 and J usage is TRBJ2-1; 9 bases are a match to TRBD1. The CDR3 consists of 17 residues. CDR1 and CDR2 (germline): MNHNS, SASEGT. The V gene end was trimmed by 6 bases and the J gene end by 3 bases; junction bases not matched to a gene: 12.

The rearrangement links TRBV11-2 to TRBJ2-7, with 8 positions matching TRBD1. V lost 0 bases, J lost 3 bases, and 7 bases stayed unmatched. The CDR3 consists of 16 residues. Germline CDR1 SGHAT, CDR2 FQNNGV. For the CDR3, the DNA is TGTGCCAGCAGCTTAGAAGGACAGGGAAGAAGCTACGAGCAGTACTTC. Translating it yields CASSLEGQGRSYEQYF. The full variable domain, its missing parts supplied by reference TRBV11-2 and TRBJ2-7, is EAGVAQSPRYKIIEKRQSVAFWCNPISGHATLYWYQQILGQGPKLLIQFQNNGVVDDSQLPKDRFSAERLKGVDSTLKIQPAKLEDSAVYLCASSLEGQGRSYEQYFGPGTRLTVT.

This clonotype was counted ten times or more. The chain combines TRBV12-3 or TRBV12-4 with TRBJ2-3; D is perhaps TRBD2 (6 bases). This CDR3 region has 14 residues. V shed 5 bases and J shed 1 base, with 10 bases lying between them. DNA of the CDR3: TGTGCCAGCAGTGGTACGGGGGGCACAGATACGCAGTATTTT. Amino acids: CASSGTGGTDTQYF.

This CDR3 reads CASTSRDRAGETQYF. For the CDR3, the DNA is TGTGCCAGTACTTCCCGGGACAGGGCTGGGGAGACCCAGTACTTC. J is TRBJ2-5 and V is TRBV19; 9 bases agree with TRBD1. The V segment lost 7 bases and the J segment 5 bases; nucleotides outside the gene matches: 11. There are 15 residues in the CDR3. From germline, CDR1 is LNHDA and CDR2 SQIVND (reference sequence).

This clonotype was seen many times. The chain employs TRBV7-2 and TRBJ2-7; 9 positions agree with TRBD1. J was trimmed by 5 bases and V by 5 bases; bases with no gene match: 7. This CDR3 has 14 amino acids. Germline CDR1 is SGHTA and CDR2 is FQGNSA. CDR3 bases: TGTGCCAGCAGCCAACAGGGGGCTGTCGACGAGCAGTACTTC. The encoded protein is CASSQQGAVDEQYF.

At least ten counts were recorded for this clonotype. The chain employs TRBV6-8 and TRBJ2-7; the D is unclear. The V gene lost 7 bases and the J gene lost 3 bases, with 13 bases spanning the gap. The CDR3 totals 13 residues. CDR1 MNHGY and CDR2 SAAAGT come from the germline V gene. CDR3 protein: CASTNGPNYEQYF. CDR3 nucleotides: TGTGCCAGCACTAACGGCCCTAACTACGAGCAGTACTTC.

This clonotype was seen repeatedly, ten times or more. The V and J genes are TRBV7-2 and TRBJ2-3; D ambiguous. This CDR3 is 14 amino acids long. The germline V and J ends were trimmed by 4 bases and 1 base, with 9 bases remaining between them. CDR1 and CDR2 from the germline V gene are SGHTA and FQGNSA. CDR3 nucleotides: TGTGCCAGCAGCTGGGTCGGCGGCACAGATACGCAGTATTTT. This sequence encodes CASSWVGGTDTQYF.

The chain has TRBV15 and TRBJ1-5; perhaps TRBD1 as D (5 bases). Trimming pared 8 bases from V and 0 bases from J, leaving 14 bases between. Per the germline V gene, CDR1 is LNHNV and CDR2 is YYDKDF (reference sequence). The CDR3 spans 15 residues. CDR3 DNA: TGTGCCACCCAGGGAGAGAACTATAGCAATCAGCCCCAGCATTTT. Its protein product is CATQGENYSNQPQHF.

The rearrangement links TRBV20-1 to TRBJ2-7, with a tentative D call TRBD1 (6 bases). The ends were cut back, 4 bases at V and 0 bases at J, with 16 bases in the middle. Germline V gene lookup returns CDR1 DFQATT and CDR2 SNEGSKA (reference sequence). The CDR3 consists of 15 residues. CDR3 residues: CSATVGQGSSYEQYF. Here the CDR3 DNA reads TGCAGTGCTACCGTCGGCCAGGGGAGCTCCTACGAGCAGTACTTC.

This clonotype came up many times. This rearrangement joins TRBV12-3 or TRBV12-4 to TRBJ2-7; 8 bases are a match to TRBD1. The CDR3 is made up of 13 amino acids. J lost 6 bases, V lost 7 bases, and 8 bases had no gene match. CDR3 protein: CASNPTGVSEQYF. The CDR3 nucleotides are TGTGCCAGCAACCCGACAGGGGTAAGCGAGCAGTACTTC.

This clonotype was seen at least ten times. The rearrangement joins TRBV7-2 to TRBJ2-5, with D perhaps TRBD1 or TRBD2 (5 bases each). This CDR3 is 17 amino acids long. CDR1 is SGHTA, CDR2 FQGNSA, per germline. V shed 1 base and J shed 7 bases, with 22 bases lying between them. Here the CDR3 reads CASSLEVSGTPYGTQYF. CDR3 bases: TGTGCCAGCAGCTTAGAAGTCTCAGGGACCCCCTATGGGACCCAGTACTTC.

This sequence joins TRBV29-1 and TRBJ1-1; 8 bases align to TRBD1. V dropped 7 bases and J dropped 2; count of bases not matched to a gene: 9. The CDR3 covers 14 residues. Looked up from germline, CDR1 is SQVTM and CDR2 is ANQGSEA. The CDR3 region is CSAMDTGGNTEAFF. CDR3 in DNA: TGCAGCGCTATGGATACAGGGGGAAACACTGAAGCTTTCTTT.

This clonotype was observed at least ten times. V and J are TRBV12-3 or TRBV12-4 and TRBJ2-1; D remains ambiguous. This CDR3 is built from 12 residues. V was pared by 6 bases and J by 7 bases, with 10 bases between. CDR3 protein: CASSPTRNEQFF. Written as DNA, the CDR3 is TGTGCCAGCAGCCCTACGCGAAATGAGCAGTTCTTC.

The chain combines TRBV5-1 with TRBJ2-3, with D tentatively TRBD1 or TRBD2 (5 bases each). The germline gives CDR1 SGHRS, CDR2 YFSETQ. The CDR3 sequence is 15 residues long. With 0 bases removed from V and 4 bases from J, the gap between germline ends came to 12 bases. The CDR3 DNA is TGCGCCAGCAGCTTGGCCGGGGCAGGGCCAGATACGCAGTATTTT. It encodes CASSLAGAGPDTQYF.

At least ten counts were recorded for this clonotype. This chain uses TRBV29-1 with TRBJ2-7, with TRBD2 matching over 8 bases. This CDR3 region has 12 residues. Germline CDR1 and CDR2: SQVTM and ANQGSEA. Trimming removed 6 bases from V and 2 bases from J; junction bases left unmatched: 3. The CDR3 DNA follows: TGCAGCGTCTTAGCGGGGCCCTACGAGCAGTACTTC. Translated: CSVLAGPYEQYF.

The V call is TRBV9, the J call TRBJ2-1; D may be TRBD2 (5 bases). This CDR3 region has 15 residues. V was pared by 0 bases and J by 0 bases, with 7 bases between. Germline V gene sequence: CDR1 SGDLS, CDR2 YYNGEE. CDR3 sequence: CASSVGGFSYNEQFF. The CDR3 coding sequence is TGTGCCAGCAGCGTAGGCGGGTTCTCCTACAATGAGCAGTTCTTC. Complete variable domain (other parts from reference TRBV9 and TRBJ2-1): DSGVTQTPKHLITATGQRVTLRCSPRSGDLSVYWYQQSLDQGLQFLIQYYNGEERAKGNILERFSAQQFPDLHSELNLSSLELGDSALYFCASSVGGFSYNEQFFGPGTRLTVL.

As concerns this clonotype: This may arise from a read error, as a much more abundant clone is one base away. V is TRBV6-1 and J is TRBJ1-2; 8 bases align to TRBD1. This CDR3 region has 14 residues. Germline CDR1 MNHNS, CDR2 SASEGT. V trimming: 8 bases; J trimming: 4 bases; junction bases outside the gene matches: 9. DNA for the CDR3: TGTGCCAGCGGAGGACAGGGCCGGGGCTATGGCTACACCTTC. Residues: CASGGQGRGYGYTF.

Details on this clonotype: This may be a read error: a much more frequent sequence differs by one nucleotide. The chain uses TRBV7-2 and TRBJ2-7; D might be TRBD1 (5 bases). V lost 7 bases and J lost 6, with 19 bases in between. This CDR3 is 14 amino acids long. Germline values: CDR1 SGHTA, CDR2 FQGNSA. CDR3: CASNSAQARIEQYF. As DNA, the CDR3 is TGTGCCAGCAACTCCGCACAGGCCCGAATCGAGCAGTACTTC.